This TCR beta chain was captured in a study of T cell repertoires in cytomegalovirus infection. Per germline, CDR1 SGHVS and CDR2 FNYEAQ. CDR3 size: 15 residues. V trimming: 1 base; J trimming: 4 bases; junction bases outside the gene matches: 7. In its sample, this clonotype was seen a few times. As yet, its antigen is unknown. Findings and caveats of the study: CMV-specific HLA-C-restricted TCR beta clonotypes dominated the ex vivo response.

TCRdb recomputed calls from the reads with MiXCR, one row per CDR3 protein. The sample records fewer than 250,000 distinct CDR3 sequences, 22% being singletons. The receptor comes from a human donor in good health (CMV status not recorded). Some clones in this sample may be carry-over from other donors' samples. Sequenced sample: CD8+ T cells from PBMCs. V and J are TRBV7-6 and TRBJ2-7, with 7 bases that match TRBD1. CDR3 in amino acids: CASSLDRGVIYEQYF. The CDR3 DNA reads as TGTGCCAGCAGCTTAGACAGGGGCGTGATATACGAGCAGTACTTC.